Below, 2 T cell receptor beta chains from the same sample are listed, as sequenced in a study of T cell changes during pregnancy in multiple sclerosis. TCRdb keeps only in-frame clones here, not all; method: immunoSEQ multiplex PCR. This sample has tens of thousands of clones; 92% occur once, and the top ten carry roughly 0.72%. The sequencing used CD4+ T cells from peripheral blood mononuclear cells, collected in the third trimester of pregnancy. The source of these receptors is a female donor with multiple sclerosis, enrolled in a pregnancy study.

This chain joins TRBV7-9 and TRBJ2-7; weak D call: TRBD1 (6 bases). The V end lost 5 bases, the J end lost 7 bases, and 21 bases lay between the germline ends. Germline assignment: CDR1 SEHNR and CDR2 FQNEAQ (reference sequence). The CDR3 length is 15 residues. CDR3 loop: CASSRGQGTSDEQYF. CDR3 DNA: TGTGCCAGCAGCCGCGGGCAGGGGACCTCAGATGAGCAGTACTTC.

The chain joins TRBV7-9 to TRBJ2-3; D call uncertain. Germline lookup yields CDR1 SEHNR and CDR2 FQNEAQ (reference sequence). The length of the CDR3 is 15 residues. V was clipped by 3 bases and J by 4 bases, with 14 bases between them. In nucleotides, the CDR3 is TGTGCCAGCAGCTTTACGTTACGGGTGGCAGATACGCAGTATTTT. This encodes CASSFTLRVADTQYF.